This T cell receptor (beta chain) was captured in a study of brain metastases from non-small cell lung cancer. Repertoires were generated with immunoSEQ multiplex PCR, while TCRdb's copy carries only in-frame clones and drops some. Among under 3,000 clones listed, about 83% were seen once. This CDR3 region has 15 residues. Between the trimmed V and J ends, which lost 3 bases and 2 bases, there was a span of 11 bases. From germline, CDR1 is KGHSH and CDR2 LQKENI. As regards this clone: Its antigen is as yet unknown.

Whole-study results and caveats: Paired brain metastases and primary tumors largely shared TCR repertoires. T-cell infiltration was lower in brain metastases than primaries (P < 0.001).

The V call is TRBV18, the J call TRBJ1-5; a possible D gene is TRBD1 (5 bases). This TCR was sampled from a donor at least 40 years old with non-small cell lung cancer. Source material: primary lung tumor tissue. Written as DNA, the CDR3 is TGTGCCAGCTCACCTCAGGGTACGGGCAATCAGCCCCAGCATTTT. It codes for CASSPQGTGNQPQHF.